The rows below give T cell receptor beta chains drawn from one sample of a study of T cell responses to AZD1222 COVID-19 vaccine. Profiling relied on immunoSEQ multiplex PCR, and the TCRdb table lists in-frame clones only, not all of them. The data hold approximately 100,000 clones, with 90% observed a single time. This specimen was peripheral blood, taken on day 0 of AZD1222 vaccination. Receptor source: an adult in good health. Each CDR3 is given with its conserved first and last residue. Each record gives: V gene, clone size, J gene, D gene, CDR3 protein, CDR3 DNA. The D gene is left open where the match is weak. Some rows mark clone size as missing; the rest say once, few, many or name a class of expanded clone.

TRBV6-5	NA	TRBJ2-7	NA	CASADRDFGTYEQYF	TGTGCCAGCGCTGACCGGGACTTTGGAACCTACGAGCAGTACTTC
TRBV5-5	NA	TRBJ2-1	NA	CASSLAQAGWGQFF	TGTGCCAGCAGCTTGGCGCAGGCAGGTTGGGGGCAGTTCTTC
TRBV6-4	NA	TRBJ1-6	NA	CASSSSRLNPRNSPLHF	TGTGCCAGCAGTTCCTCCCGGCTAAACCCACGGAATTCACCCCTCCACTTT
TRBV28	NA	TRBJ2-7	NA	CASSGQSYEQYF	TGTGCCAGCAGTGGGCAATCCTACGAGCAGTACTTC
TRBV6-5	NA	TRBJ2-2	TRBD2	CASSLAGVLGELFF	TGTGCCAGCAGTTTAGCGGGGGTTCTTGGGGAGCTGTTTTTT
TRBV19	NA	TRBJ2-5	NA	CASSGGPRQTQYF	TGTGCCAGTAGCGGAGGACCCCGACAGACCCAGTACTTC
TRBV29-1	NA	TRBJ1-2	NA	CSVDDRPSNYGYTF	TGCAGCGTGGACGACAGGCCTTCTAACTATGGCTACACCTTC
TRBV30	once	TRBJ1-5	NA	CAGGVQGGNQPQHF	TGTGCCGGGGGGGTCCAGGGTGGCAATCAGCCCCAGCATTTT
TRBV7-9	NA	TRBJ2-2	TRBD1	CASRVTGTNTGELFF	TGTGCCAGCAGGGTGACAGGGACGAACACCGGGGAGCTGTTTTTT
TRBV6-2/TRBV6-3	NA	TRBJ2-1	TRBD2	CASSNLAGGIGDEQFF	TGTGCCAGCAGTAACCTAGCGGGGGGAATAGGGGATGAGCAGTTCTTC
TRBV7-9	NA	TRBJ1-6	NA	CASSRTIPGPSPLHF	TGTGCCAGCAGCCGCACAATCCCCGGGCCTTCACCCCTCCACTTT
TRBV28	NA	TRBJ1-6	TRBD1	CASSPGQGNSPLHF	TGTGCCAGCAGTCCTGGACAGGGGAATTCACCCCTCCACTTT
TRBV7-9	NA	TRBJ1-2	NA	CASSEGSRTLGYTF	TGTGCCAGCAGCGAAGGTTCCCGGACCCTTGGCTACACCTTC
TRBV5-6	once	TRBJ2-5	TRBD2	CASSPSGGAVETQYF	TGTGCCAGCAGCCCTAGCGGGGGGGCCGTTGAGACCCAGTACTTC
TRBV7-3	NA	TRBJ1-6	NA	CASSLVLARAVSPLHF	TGTGCCAGCAGCTTAGTGTTGGCCAGGGCGGTTTCACCCCTCCACTTT
TRBV2	NA	TRBJ1-2	TRBD1	CASSAGTVYGYTF	TGTGCCAGCAGTGCGGGGACAGTCTATGGCTACACCTTC
TRBV12-3/TRBV12-4	NA	TRBJ2-3	NA	CASSSAGRGTQYF	TGTGCCAGCAGTTCGGCAGGCCGGGGGACGCAGTATTTT
TRBV28	NA	TRBJ1-4	TRBD1	CASSFGTGLTFAEKLFF	TGTGCCAGCAGTTTTGGGACAGGACTTACTTTCGCTGAAAAACTGTTTTTT
TRBV3-1/TRBV3-2	NA	TRBJ2-4	NA	CASSQDLFWGIQYF	TGTGCCAGCAGCCAAGATCTCTTCTGGGGCATTCAGTACTTC
TRBV6-2/TRBV6-3	NA	TRBJ1-6	NA	CASSYGDNSPLHF	TGTGCCAGCAGTTACGGGGATAATTCACCCCTCCACTTT
TRBV19	NA	TRBJ1-1	NA	CASSIGPSGTEAFF	TGTGCCAGTAGTATTGGTCCCTCTGGCACTGAAGCTTTCTTT
TRBV7-6	NA	TRBJ1-5	TRBD1	CASSLDRGRGDSNQPQHF	TGTGCCAGCAGCTTAGACAGGGGGCGCGGGGATAGCAATCAGCCCCAGCATTTT
TRBV27	NA	TRBJ2-6	TRBD1	CASSGSQGTAAGANVLTF	TGTGCCAGCAGTGGATCACAGGGGACCGCCGCTGGGGCCAACGTCCTGACTTTC
TRBV7-3	few	TRBJ2-2	TRBD1	CASSSGQHTGELFF	TGTGCCAGCAGCTCGGGACAGCACACCGGGGAGCTGTTTTTT
TRBV7-9	NA	TRBJ1-5	NA	CASSSGDQPQHF	TGTGCCAGCAGCTCAGGGGATCAGCCCCAGCATTTT
TRBV19	NA	TRBJ1-2	NA	CASSLPRDGGYTF	TGTGCCAGTAGTCTACCCAGGGACGGGGGCTACACCTTC
TRBV19	NA	TRBJ1-1	TRBD1	CASRRQGLSAEAFF	TGTGCCAGTAGGAGACAGGGGTTGAGTGCTGAAGCTTTCTTT
TRBV3-1/TRBV3-2	NA	TRBJ2-3	NA	CASSPTRGGGTDTQYF	TGTGCCAGCAGCCCGACGAGGGGGGGTGGCACAGATACGCAGTATTTT
TRBV18	NA	TRBJ2-7	TRBD2	CASSSLPGLAYYEQYF	TGTGCCAGCTCATCACTACCGGGACTAGCGTACTACGAGCAGTACTTC
TRBV4-2	NA	TRBJ1-1	TRBD1	CASSRGTGAGNTEAFF	TGTGCCAGCAGCCGAGGAACAGGGGCCGGGAACACTGAAGCTTTCTTT
TRBV10-3	NA	TRBJ2-1	TRBD1	CAISERQGIDEQFF	TGTGCCATCAGTGAACGACAGGGTATCGATGAGCAGTTCTTC
TRBV4-1	NA	TRBJ2-3	NA	CASSTGITDTQYF	TGCGCCAGCAGCACGGGGATCACAGATACGCAGTATTTT
TRBV11-2	NA	TRBJ1-2	NA	CASSSIRTNYGYTF	TGTGCCAGCAGCTCCATCCGAACCAACTATGGCTACACCTTC
TRBV11-3	NA	TRBJ1-1	TRBD1	CASSLDRADEAFF	TGTGCCAGCAGCTTGGACAGGGCGGATGAAGCTTTCTTT
TRBV29-1	NA	TRBJ1-1	NA	CSVEDPQNTEAFF	TGCAGCGTTGAAGACCCACAGAACACTGAAGCTTTCTTT
TRBV29-1	NA	TRBJ1-4	TRBD1	CSVVRGQGSEKLFF	TGCAGCGTTGTCCGCGGACAGGGGTCTGAAAAACTGTTTTTT
TRBV9	NA	TRBJ1-2	TRBD1	CASSVEGGETNYGYTF	TGTGCCAGCAGCGTTGAAGGGGGCGAAACTAACTATGGCTACACCTTC
TRBV6-2/TRBV6-3	NA	TRBJ2-7	NA	CASSYSSDRPYEQYF	TGTGCCAGCAGTTACTCGTCGGACAGACCATACGAGCAGTACTTC
TRBV29-1	once	TRBJ1-5	TRBD1	CSVGQGAGQPQHF	TGCAGCGTTGGACAGGGGGCGGGTCAGCCCCAGCATTTT
TRBV2	NA	TRBJ1-1	NA	CASSGQNTLTEAFF	TGTGCCAGCAGTGGACAGAACACCCTCACTGAAGCTTTCTTT
TRBV10-3	NA	TRBJ1-2	NA	CAISEAGPSYGYTF	TGTGCCATCAGTGAGGCGGGGCCGAGCTATGGCTACACCTTC
TRBV24-1	NA	TRBJ1-5	NA	CATSDSGRTAGQPQHF	TGTGCCACCAGTGATTCGGGCAGGACGGCTGGGCAGCCCCAGCATTTT
TRBV10-3	NA	TRBJ1-2	TRBD1	CAISSSLGQGVGYTF	TGTGCCATCAGTTCCTCCCTCGGACAGGGTGTTGGCTACACCTTC
TRBV3-1/TRBV3-2	NA	TRBJ2-5	NA	CASSQEVAETQYF	TGTGCCAGCAGCCAAGAGGTAGCAGAGACCCAGTACTTC
TRBV19	NA	TRBJ2-5	NA	CASSIGANRKTQYF	TGTGCCAGTAGTATCGGAGCGAATCGGAAGACCCAGTACTTC
TRBV13	NA	TRBJ2-2	NA	CASSWASGTGELFF	TGTGCCAGCAGCTGGGCCTCGGGCACCGGGGAGCTGTTTTTT
TRBV7-2	NA	TRBJ1-1	NA	CASSQRTEAFF	TGTGCCAGCAGCCAAAGGACAGAAGCTTTCTTT
TRBV30	NA	TRBJ1-6	NA	CAWSQDGTGRSPLHF	TGTGCCTGGAGTCAGGACGGGACGGGAAGGTCACCCCTCCACTTT
TRBV28	NA	TRBJ2-7	NA	CASLGTHSYEQYF	TGTGCCAGCCTCGGTACCCACTCCTACGAGCAGTACTTC
TRBV15	NA	TRBJ1-1	NA	CATSRDRATTEAFF	TGTGCCACCAGCAGAGATAGGGCCACCACTGAAGCTTTCTTT
TRBV5-8	medium-sized	TRBJ2-5	NA	CASREGRGISTQYF	TGTGCCAGCAGGGAAGGGAGAGGGATCTCGACCCAGTACTTC
TRBV3-1/TRBV3-2	NA	TRBJ1-3	NA	CASSRTTGSGNTIYF	TGTGCCAGCAGCCGAACGACTGGTTCTGGAAACACCATATATTTT
TRBV19	NA	TRBJ1-3	NA	CASSTPLGTLSGNTIYF	TGTGCCAGTAGTACGCCCCTCGGGACACTCTCTGGAAACACCATATATTTT
TRBV6-1	NA	TRBJ2-7	NA	CASSDVWPNSYEQYF	TGTGCCAGCAGTGACGTGTGGCCAAACTCCTACGAGCAGTACTTC
TRBV2	NA	TRBJ1-5	NA	CASRTDHSNQPQHF	TGTGCCAGCCGGACAGATCATAGCAATCAGCCCCAGCATTTT
TRBV27	NA	TRBJ1-4	TRBD1	CATKQGRGEKLFF	TGTGCAACCAAACAGGGGCGGGGTGAAAAACTGTTTTTT
TRBV11-3	NA	TRBJ1-1	NA	CASSFTRSADTEAFF	TGTGCCAGCAGCTTTACTCGTTCAGCGGACACTGAAGCTTTCTTT
TRBV6-1	NA	TRBJ1-2	NA	CASSEALGRLYYGYTF	TGTGCCAGCAGTGAAGCGCTGGGCAGACTTTACTATGGCTACACCTTC
TRBV7-2	NA	TRBJ1-2	TRBD1	CASSPRTGANYGYTF	TGTGCCAGCAGCCCCCGGACAGGGGCCAACTATGGCTACACCTTC
TRBV7-2	NA	TRBJ2-7	NA	CASSLVGTGSYEQYF	TGTGCCAGCAGCTTAGTAGGGACGGGATCTTACGAGCAGTACTTC